The clone carrying this T cell receptor beta chain showed up just once. In the source study's methods: Quantification of nucleated cells was approximated via reference gene primer amplification. Profiling relied on immunoSEQ multiplex PCR, and the TCRdb table lists in-frame clones only, not all of them. That table furnishes V, J and clone size, whereas the DNA furnished D and trimming. The sample carries roughly 250,000 clones, around 88% recorded once. The sample belongs to a study of blood T cell repertoires in COVID-19. Background on the study: From the United States, Italy and Spain came samples of acute and convalescent COVID-19.

CDR1 and CDR2 from the germline V gene are SEHNR and FQNEAQ (reference sequence). The CDR3 sequence is 13 residues long. Trimming left V 1 base short and J 5 bases short, with 8 bases between. The chain uses TRBV7-9 and TRBJ2-5; D not resolved. The receptor comes from a middle-aged man who had recovered from COVID-19. Specimen: PBMCs or T cells enriched from blood (not recorded which). The CDR3: CASSLGEVETQYF. CDR3 DNA: TGTGCCAGCAGCTTAGGTGAGGTGGAGACCCAGTACTTC.